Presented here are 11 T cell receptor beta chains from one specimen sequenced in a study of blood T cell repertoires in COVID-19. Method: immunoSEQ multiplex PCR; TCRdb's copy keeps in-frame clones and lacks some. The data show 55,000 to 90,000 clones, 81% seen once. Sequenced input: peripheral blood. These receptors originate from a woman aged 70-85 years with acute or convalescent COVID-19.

The CDR3 sequence: CASSPIGDSRYGYTF. The DNA for the CDR3 is TGTGCCAGCAGCCCTATAGGGGACTCCCGCTATGGCTACACCTTC. V usage is TRBV7-2 and J usage is TRBJ1-2; TRBD1 is a possible D gene (5 bases). V was clipped by 5 bases and J by 4 bases, with 17 bases between them. Germline V gene lookup returns CDR1 SGHTA and CDR2 FQGNSA. CDR3 length: 15 amino acids.

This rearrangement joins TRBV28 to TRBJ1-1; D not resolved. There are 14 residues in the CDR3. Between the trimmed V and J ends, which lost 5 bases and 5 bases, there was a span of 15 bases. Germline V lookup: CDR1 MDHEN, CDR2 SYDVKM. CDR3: CASSQTPGETEAFF. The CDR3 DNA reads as TGTGCCAGCAGTCAGACTCCGGGTGAAACTGAAGCTTTCTTT. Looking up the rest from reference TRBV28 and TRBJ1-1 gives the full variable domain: DVKVTQSSRYLVKRTGEKVFLECVQDMDHENMFWYRQDPGLGLRLIYFSYDVKMKEKGDIPEGYSVSREKKERFSLILESASTNQTSMYLCASSQTPGETEAFFGQGTRLTVV.

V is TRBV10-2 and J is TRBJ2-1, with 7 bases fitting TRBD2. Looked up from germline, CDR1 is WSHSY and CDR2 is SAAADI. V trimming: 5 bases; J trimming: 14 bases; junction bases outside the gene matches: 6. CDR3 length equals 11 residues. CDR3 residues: CASSSGTIEFF. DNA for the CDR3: TGCGCCAGCAGTTCCGGGACTATTGAGTTCTTC.

This CDR3 is CASSTGIVTDTQYF. DNA for the CDR3: TGTGCCAGCAGCACCGGGATCGTCACAGATACGCAGTATTTT. V gene TRBV7-2 combines with J gene TRBJ2-3; a weak D match, TRBD2 (5 bases). CDR3 length: 14 amino acids. Germline CDR1 is SGHTA and CDR2 is FQGNSA. With 5 bases removed from V and 2 bases from J, the gap between germline ends came to 11 bases. The full variable domain, with the rest looked up from reference TRBV7-2 and TRBJ2-3, is GAGVSQSPSNKVTEKGKDVELRCDPISGHTALYWYRQSLGQGLEFLIYFQGNSAPDKSGLPSDRFSAERTGGSVSTLTIQRTQQEDSAVYLCASSTGIVTDTQYFGPGTRLTVL.

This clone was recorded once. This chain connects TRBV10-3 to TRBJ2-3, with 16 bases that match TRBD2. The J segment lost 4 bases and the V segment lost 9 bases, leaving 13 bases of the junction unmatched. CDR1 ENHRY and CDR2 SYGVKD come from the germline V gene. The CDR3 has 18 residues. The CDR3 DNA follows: TGTGCCATTGGGACTAGCGGGAGGGCCAAGGTCTCTGCAGATACGCAGTATTTT. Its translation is CAIGTSGRAKVSADTQYF.

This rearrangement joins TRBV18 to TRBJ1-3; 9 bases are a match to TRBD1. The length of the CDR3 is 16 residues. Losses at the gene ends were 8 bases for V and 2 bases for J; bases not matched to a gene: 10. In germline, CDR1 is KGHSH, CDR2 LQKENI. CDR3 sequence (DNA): TGTGCCAGCGCAAACTCCGGGACAGGGACTGGAAACACCATATATTTT. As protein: CASANSGTGTGNTIYF.

The CDR3 region has the DNA TGTGCCAGCAGGGGGGTGGGGCTAGCGGGCCACAATGAGCAGTTCTTC. The encoded protein is CASRGVGLAGHNEQFF. The V call is TRBV28, the J call TRBJ2-1, with TRBD2 matching 8 bases. The CDR3 consists of 16 residues. Germline CDR1 MDHEN, CDR2 SYDVKM. Germline trimming cut 6 bases from V and 5 bases from J; bases unmatched to any gene: 12.

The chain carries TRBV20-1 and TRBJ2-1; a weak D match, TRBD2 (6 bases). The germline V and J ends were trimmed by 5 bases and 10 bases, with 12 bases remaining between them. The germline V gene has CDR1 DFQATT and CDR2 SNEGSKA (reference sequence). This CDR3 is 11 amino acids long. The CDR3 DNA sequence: TGCAGTGCTCGGACTATCAACGAGCAGTTCTTC. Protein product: CSARTINEQFF.

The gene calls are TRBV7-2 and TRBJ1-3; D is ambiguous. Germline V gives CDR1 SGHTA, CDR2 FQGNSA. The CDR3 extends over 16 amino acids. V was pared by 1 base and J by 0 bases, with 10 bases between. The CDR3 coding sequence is TGTGCCAGCAGCTTAGATACCCCAGGCTCTGGAAACACCATATATTTT. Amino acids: CASSLDTPGSGNTIYF.

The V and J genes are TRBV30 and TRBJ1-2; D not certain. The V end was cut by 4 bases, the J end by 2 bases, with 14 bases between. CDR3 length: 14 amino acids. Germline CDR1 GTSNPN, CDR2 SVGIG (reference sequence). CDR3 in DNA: TGTGCCTGGACCCTCCTGAGCCCGAACTATGGCTACACCTTC. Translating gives CAWTLLSPNYGYTF.

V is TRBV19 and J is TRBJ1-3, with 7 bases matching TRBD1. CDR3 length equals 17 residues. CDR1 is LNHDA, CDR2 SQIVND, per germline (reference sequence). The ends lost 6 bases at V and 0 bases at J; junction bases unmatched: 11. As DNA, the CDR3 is TGTGCCAGTAGCGGTAGCTTGGGACAGCGCTCTGGAAACACCATATATTTT. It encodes CASSGSLGQRSGNTIYF.